This T cell receptor (beta chain) originates from a study of patients and donors after allogeneic stem cell transplantation (dated by TCRdb to 2020 to 2021). V loses 5 bases at its end and J loses 2 bases; junction bases beyond the gene matches: 13. CDR1 is given as SGHTA and CDR2 as FQGNSA, both from the germline V gene. There are 17 amino acids in the CDR3, from cysteine to phenylalanine inclusive. Only CDR3 DNA is held: 51 bases, read in frame from base 1. As for this clonotype: Its antigen has not been determined. No much larger clone is present one base from it, and per-base qualities are unavailable.

The library relied on RT-PCR. Sequenced using a NextSeq 550. The public reads were reanalyzed by TCRdb: fastp trimming at Q25, MiXCR alignment, in-frame beta chains only. Rows with one shared CDR3 protein collapse into an entry with the most common genes and DNA. The table for this sample lists roughly 940,000 distinct CDR3 sequences; about a sixth of them were counted only once. The ten largest clones take up under 6.5% of the sample. The sequenced sample was blood, either unsorted or a sorted T cell fraction (not recorded which). Recombination connected TRBV7-2 to TRBJ2-5; the central 8 bases match TRBD2. This receptor was identified in a human donor who was either an allogeneic HSCT recipient or a stem cell or donor lymphocyte infusion donor (not recorded which). It is not recorded whose cells these are; they may come from a transplant donor. The CDR3 reads as follows: CASSRPPGGGSQETQYF. The sequence in DNA is TGTGCCAGCAGCCGTCCCCCCGGGGGGGGGAGTCAAGAGACCCAGTACTTC.